The 23 T cell receptor beta chains given below trace back to one sample, sequenced in a study of shared clonotypes between healthy human individuals. The method was immunoSEQ multiplex PCR; TCRdb's version includes in-frame clones alone and lacks a portion of them. This sample has 2,100,000 or so clones; about 94% occur once, and the top ten carry roughly 0.13%. The material sequenced was naive CD4+ T cells sorted from blood. The subset was: CD45RA+ positively selected. The receptor source for this set is a man younger than 30 in good health.

The V gene is TRBV2, the J gene TRBJ1-5; 10 bases map to TRBD1. The length of the CDR3 is 16 residues. J gave up 0 bases and V 3 bases, and 2 bases lay outside the gene matches. Germline V CDR1 and CDR2: SNHLY, FYNNEI. The CDR3, as DNA: TGTGCCAGCAGTGACGGGACAGGGGTTAGCAATCAGCCCCAGCATTTT. This translates into CASSDGTGVSNQPQHF.

The V gene is TRBV27, the J gene TRBJ1-2; weak D call: TRBD1 (6 bases). Trimming removed 2 bases from V and 3 bases from J, with 7 bases in between. The CDR3 covers 13 residues. Germline values: CDR1 MNHEY, CDR2 SMNVEV (reference sequence). The CDR3 bases are TGTGCCAGCAGTTTAACAGGGTACTATGGCTACACCTTC. This encodes CASSLTGYYGYTF.

This chain connects TRBV19 to TRBJ1-2; TRBD1 matches at 9 bases. Germline V gives CDR1 LNHDA, CDR2 SQIVND (reference sequence). This CDR3 is 17 amino acids long. V was clipped by 3 bases and J by 4 bases; unmatched bases: 12. The CDR3 spells CASSIPRQGGNVYGYTF. The DNA for the CDR3 is TGTGCCAGTAGTATCCCTAGACAGGGGGGAAACGTCTATGGCTACACCTTC.

Details on this clone: Other DNA sequences in the same sample also yield this CDR3. The chain couples TRBV9 to TRBJ2-7, with TRBD2 identical over 8 bases. CDR1 is SGDLS, CDR2 YYNGEE, per germline. V shed 0 bases and J 0 bases; nucleotides not matched to a gene: 2. This CDR3 region has 15 residues. The CDR3 loop reads CASSVGGGTSYEQYF. The CDR3 DNA reads as TGTGCCAGCAGCGTAGGCGGGGGGACCTCCTACGAGCAGTACTTC.

The chain employs TRBV11-2 and TRBJ2-2; tentative D call: TRBD2 (5 bases). CDR1 is SGHAT, CDR2 FQNNGV, per germline. The length of the CDR3 is 16 residues. Trimming cost V 1 base and J 2 bases, with 11 bases left between them. The DNA for the CDR3 is TGTGCCAGCAGCTTAGTCGTTAGCGTAAACACCGGGGAGCTGTTTTTT. It yields the protein CASSLVVSVNTGELFF.

The chain has TRBV5-4 and TRBJ2-3; the D gene is possibly TRBD1 (5 bases). With 6 bases removed from V and 3 bases from J, the gap between germline ends came to 11 bases. There are 13 residues in the CDR3. CDR1 is SGHNT, CDR2 YYREEE, per germline (reference sequence). CDR3 amino acids: CASTKKGTDTQYF. For the CDR3, the DNA is TGTGCCAGCACCAAAAAGGGGACAGATACGCAGTATTTT. The full variable domain, with the rest looked up from reference TRBV5-4 and TRBJ2-3, is ETGVTQSPTHLIKTRGQQVTLRCSSQSGHNTVSWYQQALGQGPQFIFQYYREEENGRGNFPPRFSGLQFPNYSSELNVNALELDDSALYLCASTKKGTDTQYFGPGTRLTVL.

This clone showed up just once. V gene TRBV6-6 combines with J gene TRBJ2-7; TRBD1 aligns across 7 bases. CDR3 size: 12 residues. Per the germline V gene, CDR1 is MNHNY and CDR2 is SVGAGI (reference sequence). V trimming: 4 bases; J trimming: 6 bases; junction bases outside the gene matches: 3. CDR3 sequence: CASSSTGVEQYF. The CDR3 DNA is TGTGCCAGCAGTTCTACAGGGGTCGAGCAGTACTTC.

The chain combines TRBV11-2 with TRBJ2-7, with D maybe TRBD1 (6 bases). The germline gives CDR1 SGHAT, CDR2 FQNNGV. This CDR3 is built from 15 residues. V lost 5 bases, J lost 7 bases, and 21 bases lay in between. This CDR3 is CASSPWGTRVREQYF. CDR3 in DNA: TGTGCCAGCAGCCCCTGGGGGACACGAGTACGTGAGCAGTACTTC.

This sequence joins TRBV14 and TRBJ2-5, with TRBD2 matching over 12 bases. The CDR3 is 16 residues long. After removal of 0 bases from V and 5 bases from J, the junction contained 4 bases not matched to a gene. Germline values: CDR1 SGHDN, CDR2 FVKESK. Here the CDR3 reads CASSQDRLAGVETQYF. The CDR3 DNA reads as TGTGCCAGCAGCCAAGATCGACTAGCGGGGGTTGAGACCCAGTACTTC. The complete variable domain, with remaining parts taken from reference TRBV14 and TRBJ2-5, reads EAGVTQFPSHSVIEKGQTVTLRCDPISGHDNLYWYRRVMGKEIKFLLHFVKESKQDESGMPNNRFLAERTGGTYSTLKVQPAELEDSGVYFCASSQDRLAGVETQYFGPGTRLLVL.

The CDR3, as DNA: TGTGCCAGCAGCCTCCAGGGCGGGACAATAAACAATGAGCAGTTCTTC. Residues: CASSLQGGTINNEQFF. V gene TRBV7-8 combines with J gene TRBJ2-1; D tentatively reads TRBD1 or TRBD2 (6 bases each). From germline, CDR1 is SGHVS and CDR2 FQNEAQ. V lost 5 bases and J lost 5, with 19 bases in between. CDR3 length equals 16 residues.

The chain employs TRBV7-2 and TRBJ2-4; a possible D gene is TRBD2 (6 bases). The V gene lost 5 bases and the J gene lost 5 bases, with 16 bases spanning the gap. The CDR3 has 15 residues. Per the germline V gene, CDR1 is SGHTA and CDR2 is FQGNSA. The CDR3 DNA sequence: TGTGCCAGCAGCCTCAAATGGGGAGGCGAAAACATTCAGTACTTC. It translates to CASSLKWGGENIQYF.

The J gene is TRBJ1-5, the V gene TRBV5-6; maybe TRBD1 (6 bases). The CDR3 length is 15 residues. V was trimmed by 0 bases and J by 3 bases, leaving 10 bases between them. Germline values: CDR1 SGHDT, CDR2 YYEEEE. This chain's CDR3 is CASSLGGPNNQPQHF. The CDR3 DNA sequence: TGTGCCAGCAGCTTGGGGGGGCCGAACAATCAGCCCCAGCATTTT.

The chain links TRBV11-2 to TRBJ2-7, with 7 bases that match TRBD2. This CDR3 spans 19 amino acids. The ends lost 4 bases at V and 3 bases at J; junction bases unmatched: 21. CDR1 is SGHAT, CDR2 FQNNGV, per germline. The CDR3 DNA sequence: TGTGCCAGCAGCTCGGAGACGCTTCCCTGGGCTAGCGGCTACTACGAGCAGTACTTC. Translation gives CASSSETLPWASGYYEQYF.

The genes are TRBV21-1 and TRBJ1-6; the table's TRBD1 call for D was not verified on the DNA. TRBV21-1 is a listed pseudogene. The CDR3 has 18 amino acids. The CDR3 region has the DNA TGTGCCAGCAGCAAAGGCGGACAGGCCCAACCTGGGGATTCACCCCTCCACTTT. Its translation: CASSKGGQAQPGDSPLHF.

V usage is TRBV6-1 and J usage is TRBJ2-7; 10 positions match TRBD1. The CDR3 runs to 15 residues. CDR1 and CDR2 (germline): MNHNS, SASEGT. V shed 3 bases, J shed 4 bases, and the junction held 6 bases outside the gene matches. The chain's CDR3 is CASSDRQGASYEQYF. The DNA of the CDR3 is TGTGCCAGCAGTGACCGACAGGGGGCTAGTTACGAGCAGTACTTC.

The chain has TRBV5-1 and TRBJ2-7; 8 bases map to TRBD1. The CDR3 is made up of 13 amino acids. Germline CDR1 SGHRS, CDR2 YFSETQ. Germline trimming cut 4 bases from V and 5 bases from J; bases unmatched to any gene: 5. CDR3 bases: TGCGCCAGCAGCCCGGACAGGGCCAACGAGCAGTACTTC. Translating it yields CASSPDRANEQYF.

This chain joins TRBV10-3 and TRBJ1-6; 10 bases agree with TRBD1. Trimming took 6 bases from V and 5 from J; bases not matched to a gene: 4. The germline V gene encodes CDR1 ENHRY and CDR2 SYGVKD. CDR3 length: 15 amino acids. The CDR3 here is CAIRTGTGDNSPLHF. DNA of the CDR3: TGTGCCATCAGGACCGGGACAGGGGATAATTCACCCCTCCACTTT.

The V and J genes are TRBV5-4 and TRBJ2-1; D may correspond to TRBD1 or TRBD2 (5 bases each). This CDR3 region has 14 residues. From germline, CDR1 is SGHNT and CDR2 YYREEE (reference sequence). The V end was cut by 6 bases, the J end by 8 bases, with 18 bases between. CDR3 nucleotide sequence: TGTGCCAGCACTCCCGGGACCCTCGGCTATGAGCAGTTCTTC. Its protein is CASTPGTLGYEQFF.

The chain couples TRBV25-1 to TRBJ2-7; TRBD1 aligns across 10 bases. CDR1 and CDR2 from the germline V gene are MGHDK and SYGVNS. Unmatched junction bases numbered 5, after V lost 3 bases and J lost 3 bases. This CDR3 region has 15 residues. CDR3: CASSEFGDRGYEQYF. The CDR3, as DNA: TGTGCCAGCAGTGAGTTTGGGGACAGGGGCTACGAGCAGTACTTC.

Comments on this clone: Other DNA sequences in the sample encode the same CDR3. CDR3 sequence (DNA): TGTGCCAGCAGCTTGACTCTGAACACTGAAGCTTTCTTT. Encoded protein: CASSLTLNTEAFF. The chain has TRBV27 and TRBJ1-1; D gene uncertain. The ends were cut back, 6 bases at V and 0 bases at J, with 8 bases in the middle. The germline V gene has CDR1 MNHEY and CDR2 SMNVEV (reference sequence). The CDR3 loop spans 13 amino acids.

The V call is TRBV19, the J call TRBJ1-2; possibly TRBD1 for D (5 bases). V lost 9 bases and J lost 6, with 20 bases in between. The CDR3 covers 14 residues. Germline loops: CDR1 LNHDA, CDR2 SQIVND (reference sequence). The CDR3 sequence is CASVEAGDTNGYTF. Here the CDR3 DNA reads TGTGCCAGCGTTGAGGCGGGGGATACGAATGGCTACACCTTC.

The V and J genes are TRBV27 and TRBJ2-3, with D possibly called TRBD1 or TRBD2 (5 bases each). Deletions cut 2 bases from V and 4 bases from J, with 10 bases between. Germline V gene data show CDR1 as MNHEY and CDR2 as SMNVEV (reference sequence). The length of the CDR3 is 14 residues. The chain's CDR3 is CASSLRWDADTQYF. CDR3 coding DNA: TGTGCCAGCAGTTTACGATGGGACGCAGATACGCAGTATTTT.

The gene calls are TRBV19 and TRBJ1-4; D is perhaps TRBD1 (6 bases). This CDR3 spans 15 amino acids. V lost 5 bases, J lost 7 bases, and 17 bases lay in between. Germline CDR1 and CDR2: LNHDA and SQIVND (reference sequence). CDR3 region: CASSAGQTVSEKLFF. The CDR3 region has the DNA TGTGCCAGTAGTGCCGGACAGACTGTTAGTGAAAAACTGTTTTTT.